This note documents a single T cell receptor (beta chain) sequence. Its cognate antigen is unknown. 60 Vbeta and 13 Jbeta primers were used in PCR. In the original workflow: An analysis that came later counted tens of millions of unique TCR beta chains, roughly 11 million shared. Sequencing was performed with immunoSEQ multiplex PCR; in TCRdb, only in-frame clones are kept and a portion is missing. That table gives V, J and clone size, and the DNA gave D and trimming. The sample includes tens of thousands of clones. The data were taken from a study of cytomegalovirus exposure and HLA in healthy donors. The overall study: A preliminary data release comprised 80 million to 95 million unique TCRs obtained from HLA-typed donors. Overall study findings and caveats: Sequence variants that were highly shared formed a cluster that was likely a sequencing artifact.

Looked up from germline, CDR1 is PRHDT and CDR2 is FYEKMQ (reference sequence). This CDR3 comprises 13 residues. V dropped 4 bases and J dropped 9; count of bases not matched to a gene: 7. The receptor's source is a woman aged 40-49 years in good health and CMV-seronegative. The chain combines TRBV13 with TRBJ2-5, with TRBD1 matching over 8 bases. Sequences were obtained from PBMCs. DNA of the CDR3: TGTGCCAGCAGCTCCTCGGGACAGGAGGCCCAGTACTTC. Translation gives CASSSSGQEAQYF.